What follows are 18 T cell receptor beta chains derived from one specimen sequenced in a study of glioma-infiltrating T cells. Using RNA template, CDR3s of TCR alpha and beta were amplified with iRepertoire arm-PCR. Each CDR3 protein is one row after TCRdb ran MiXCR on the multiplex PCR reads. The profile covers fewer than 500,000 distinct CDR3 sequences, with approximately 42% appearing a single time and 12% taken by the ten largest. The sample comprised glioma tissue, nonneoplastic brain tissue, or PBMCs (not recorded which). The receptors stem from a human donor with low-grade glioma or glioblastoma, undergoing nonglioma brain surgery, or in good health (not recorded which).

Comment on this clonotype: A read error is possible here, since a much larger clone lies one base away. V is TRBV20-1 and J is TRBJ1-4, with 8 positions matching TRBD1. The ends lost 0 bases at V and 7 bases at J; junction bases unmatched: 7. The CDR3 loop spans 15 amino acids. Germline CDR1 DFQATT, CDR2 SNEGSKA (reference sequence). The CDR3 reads CSARDPGGASEKLFF. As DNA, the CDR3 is TGCAGTGCTAGAGATCCAGGGGGCGCCAGTGAAAAACTGTTTTTT.

As DNA, the CDR3 is TGTGCCAGCAGTGGACCCGGAACTCCTGGACAGGGACCCTACGAGCAGTACTTC. Amino acid sequence: CASSGPGTPGQGPYEQYF. V and J are TRBV28 and TRBJ2-7; 8 nucleotides line up with TRBD1. Germline V gene lookup returns CDR1 MDHEN and CDR2 SYDVKM. V shed 5 bases, J shed 2 bases, and the junction held 17 bases outside the gene matches. The CDR3 has 18 residues.

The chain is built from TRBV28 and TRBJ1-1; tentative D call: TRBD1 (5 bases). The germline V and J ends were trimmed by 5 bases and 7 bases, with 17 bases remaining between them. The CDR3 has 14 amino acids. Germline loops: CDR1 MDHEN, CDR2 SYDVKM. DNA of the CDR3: TGTGCCAGCAGTGGGACGGCCGGTGGCAATGAAGCTTTCTTT. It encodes CASSGTAGGNEAFF.

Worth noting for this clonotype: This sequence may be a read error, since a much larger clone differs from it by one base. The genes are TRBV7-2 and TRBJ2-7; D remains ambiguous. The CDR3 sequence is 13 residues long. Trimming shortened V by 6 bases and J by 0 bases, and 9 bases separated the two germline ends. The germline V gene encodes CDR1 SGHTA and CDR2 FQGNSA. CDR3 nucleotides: TGTGCCAGCAGATCAGCCGTCTCCTACGAGCAGTACTTC. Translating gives CASRSAVSYEQYF.

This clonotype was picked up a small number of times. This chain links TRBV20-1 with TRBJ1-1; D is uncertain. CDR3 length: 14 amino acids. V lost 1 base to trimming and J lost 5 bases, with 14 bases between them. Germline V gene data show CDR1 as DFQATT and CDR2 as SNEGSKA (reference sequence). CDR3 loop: CSARVNGGFTEAFF. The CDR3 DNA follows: TGCAGTGCTAGAGTCAACGGAGGGTTTACTGAAGCTTTCTTT.

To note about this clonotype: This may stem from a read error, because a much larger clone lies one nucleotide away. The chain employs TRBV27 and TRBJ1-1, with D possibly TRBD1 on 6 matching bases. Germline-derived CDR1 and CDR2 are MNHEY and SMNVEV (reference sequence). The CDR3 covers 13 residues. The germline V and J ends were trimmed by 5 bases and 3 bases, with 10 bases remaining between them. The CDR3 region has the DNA TGTGCCAGCAGTCGACAGGAGGACACTGAAGCTTTCTTT. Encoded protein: CASSRQEDTEAFF.

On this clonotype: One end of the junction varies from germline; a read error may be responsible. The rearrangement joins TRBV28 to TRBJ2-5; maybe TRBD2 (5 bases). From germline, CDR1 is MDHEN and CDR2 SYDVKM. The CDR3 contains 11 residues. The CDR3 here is CASSVGETLYF. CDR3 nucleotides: TGTGCCAGCAGCGTCGGGGAGACCCTGTACTTC.

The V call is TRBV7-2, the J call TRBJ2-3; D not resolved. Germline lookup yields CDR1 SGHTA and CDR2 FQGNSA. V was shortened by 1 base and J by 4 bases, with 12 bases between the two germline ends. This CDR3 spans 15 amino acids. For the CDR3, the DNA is TGTGCCAGCAGCTTAGGGCAGGTTGGTCCAGATACGCAGTATTTT. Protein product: CASSLGQVGPDTQYF.

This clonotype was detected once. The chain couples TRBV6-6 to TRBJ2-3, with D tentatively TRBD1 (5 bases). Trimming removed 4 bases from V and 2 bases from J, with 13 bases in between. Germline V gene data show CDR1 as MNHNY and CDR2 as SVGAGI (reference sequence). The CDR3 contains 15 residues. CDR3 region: CASSSTGYSTDTQYF. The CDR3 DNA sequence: TGTGCCAGCAGTTCCACAGGTTATTCCACAGATACGCAGTATTTT.

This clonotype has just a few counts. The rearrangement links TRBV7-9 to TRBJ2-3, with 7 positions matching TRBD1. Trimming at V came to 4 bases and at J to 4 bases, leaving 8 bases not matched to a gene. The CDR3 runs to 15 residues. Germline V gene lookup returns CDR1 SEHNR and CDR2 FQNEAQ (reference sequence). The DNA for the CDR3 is TGTGCCAGCAGCTCCGAACTGACAGGGTCAGATACGCAGTATTTT. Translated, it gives CASSSELTGSDTQYF.

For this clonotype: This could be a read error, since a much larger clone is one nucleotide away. The DNA of the CDR3 is TGCAGTCCCAAGTTAGGGCCCTATGGCTACACCTTC. This translates into CSPKLGPYGYTF. The rearrangement links TRBV20-1 to TRBJ1-2; D is unclear. CDR1 and CDR2 from the germline V gene are DFQATT and SNEGSKA (reference sequence). The CDR3 has 12 amino acids. V lost 8 bases and J lost 4, with 14 bases in between.

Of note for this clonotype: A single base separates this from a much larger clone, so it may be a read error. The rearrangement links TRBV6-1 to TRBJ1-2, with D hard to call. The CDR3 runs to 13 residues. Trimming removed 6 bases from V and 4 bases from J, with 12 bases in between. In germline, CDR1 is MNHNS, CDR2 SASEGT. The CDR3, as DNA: TGTGCCAGCAGCGAGAGGTGCGTCTATGGCTACACCTTC. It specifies CASSERCVYGYTF.

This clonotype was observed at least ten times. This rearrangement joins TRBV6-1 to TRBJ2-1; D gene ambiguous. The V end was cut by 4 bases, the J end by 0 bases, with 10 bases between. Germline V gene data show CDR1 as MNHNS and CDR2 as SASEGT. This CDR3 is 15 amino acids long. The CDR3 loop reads CASSGSSLSYNEQFF. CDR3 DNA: TGTGCCAGCAGTGGATCGAGCCTCTCCTACAATGAGCAGTTCTTC.

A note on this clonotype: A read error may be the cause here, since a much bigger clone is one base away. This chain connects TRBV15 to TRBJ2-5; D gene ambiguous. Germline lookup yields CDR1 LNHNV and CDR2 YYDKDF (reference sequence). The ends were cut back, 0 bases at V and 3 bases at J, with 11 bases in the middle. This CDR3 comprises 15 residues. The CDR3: CATSRDSTLKETQYF. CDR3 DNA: TGTGCCACCAGCAGAGATTCGACTCTTAAAGAGACCCAGTACTTC.

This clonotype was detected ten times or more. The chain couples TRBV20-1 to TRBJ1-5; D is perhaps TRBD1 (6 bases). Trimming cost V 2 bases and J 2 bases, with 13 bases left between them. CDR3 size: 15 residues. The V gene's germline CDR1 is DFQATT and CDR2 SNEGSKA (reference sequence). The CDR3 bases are TGCAGTGCTAGACCTCCGGGACAACGCAATCAGCCCCAGCATTTT. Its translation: CSARPPGQRNQPQHF.

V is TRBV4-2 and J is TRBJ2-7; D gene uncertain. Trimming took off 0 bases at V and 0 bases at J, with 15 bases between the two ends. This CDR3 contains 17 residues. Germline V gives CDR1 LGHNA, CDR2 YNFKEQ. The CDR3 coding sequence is TGTGCCAGCAGCCAAGATCTCGTCGGGCTCACCTCCTACGAGCAGTACTTC. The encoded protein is CASSQDLVGLTSYEQYF.

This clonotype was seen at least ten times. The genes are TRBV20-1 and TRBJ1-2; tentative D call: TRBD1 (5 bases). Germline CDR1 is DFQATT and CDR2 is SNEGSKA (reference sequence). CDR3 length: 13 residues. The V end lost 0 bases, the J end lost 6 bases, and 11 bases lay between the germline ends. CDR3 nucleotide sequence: TGCAGTGCTAGAGACAGGGTGAACCATGGCTACACCTTC. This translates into CSARDRVNHGYTF.

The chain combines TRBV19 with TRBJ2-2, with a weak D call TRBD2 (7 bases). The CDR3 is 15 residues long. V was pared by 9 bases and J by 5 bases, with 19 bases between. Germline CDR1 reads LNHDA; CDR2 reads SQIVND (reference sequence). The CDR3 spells CASQGRGATTGELFF. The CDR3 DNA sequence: TGTGCCAGCCAGGGACGGGGGGCGACTACCGGGGAGCTGTTTTTT.